The rows below give T cell receptor beta chains drawn from one sample of a study of blood T cell repertoires in COVID-19. Clones were read by immunoSEQ multiplex PCR, and TCRdb kept only the in-frame ones, dropping some. The sample consists of about 240,000 clones, 70% to 90% of them appearing once. What was sequenced was PBMCs or T cells enriched from blood (not recorded which). The receptors shown here come from a woman in her forties with acute COVID-19. Each CDR3 is given with its conserved first and last residue. The D gene is left open where the match is weak. Clone sizes are given selectively: once, few, many, or a class where the clone is expanded.

V: TRBV7-9; size: -; J: TRBJ2-1; D: -; DNA: TGTGCCAGCAGCTTTGTGGAGAATGAGCAGTTCTTC; CDR3: CASSFVENEQFF
V: TRBV28; size: -; J: TRBJ2-1; D: -; DNA: TGTGCCAGCAGTGGAGGGTTGAATGAGCAGTTCTTC; CDR3: CASSGGLNEQFF
V: TRBV6-5; size: once; J: TRBJ1-4; D: -; DNA: TGTGCCAGCAGTTACTCTACAGAACTTAATGAAAAACTGTTTTTT; CDR3: CASSYSTELNEKLFF
V: TRBV19; size: -; J: TRBJ2-1; D: TRBD1; DNA: TGTGCCAGTAGTGACAGGGGGCCACAAGATGCGAGACTCAATGAGCAGTTCTTC; CDR3: CASSDRGPQDARLNEQFF
V: TRBV29-1; size: -; J: TRBJ2-6; D: -; DNA: TGCAGCGTTGACAGGGTCGGGGCCAACGTCCTGACTTTC; CDR3: CSVDRVGANVLTF
V: TRBV23-1; size: -; J: TRBJ1-2; D: -; DNA: TGCGCCAGCAGTCAATCCACCGGGCTTCGGGGGGGCTACACCTTC; CDR3: CASSQSTGLRGGYTF
V: TRBV5-4; size: -; J: TRBJ2-3; D: TRBD1; DNA: TGTGCCAGCAGCAGACAGGGGTCCACAGATACGCAGTATTTT; CDR3: CASSRQGSTDTQYF
V: TRBV7-3; size: -; J: TRBJ1-6; D: TRBD1; DNA: TGTGCCAGCAGCTACTCCGGGACAGCTAATTCACCCCTCCACTTT; CDR3: CASSYSGTANSPLHF
V: TRBV28; size: -; J: TRBJ2-2; D: TRBD2; DNA: TGTGCCAGCAGTTACGGACTAGCGGCAAACACCGGGGAGCTGTTTTTT; CDR3: CASSYGLAANTGELFF
V: TRBV6-1; size: -; J: TRBJ2-1; D: TRBD2; DNA: TGTGCCAGCAGTGGGGTGAGGACTAGCGGGAGGAATGAGCAGTTCTTC; CDR3: CASSGVRTSGRNEQFF
V: TRBV6-5; size: -; J: TRBJ2-5; D: -; DNA: TGTGCCAGCAGCCTGAGACCCGGGAACACGGAGACCCAGTACTTC; CDR3: CASSLRPGNTETQYF
V: TRBV6-5; size: once; J: TRBJ1-2; D: TRBD1; DNA: TGTGCCAGCAGCACCGACAGGGCTTTGGGCTACACCTTC; CDR3: CASSTDRALGYTF
V: TRBV20-1; size: -; J: TRBJ1-2; D: TRBD1; DNA: TGCAGTGCTTTGGACAGGGGCGGCTACACCTTC; CDR3: CSALDRGGYTF
V: TRBV6-1; size: -; J: TRBJ1-3; D: -; DNA: TGTGCCAGCAGTGTCCACCAGGGTTCTCCTGGAAACACCATATATTTT; CDR3: CASSVHQGSPGNTIYF
V: TRBV5-6; size: -; J: TRBJ2-1; D: TRBD2; DNA: TGTGCCAGCAGCTGGGACCCGGGACTAGCGGGAGTGGCTGAGCAGTTCTTC; CDR3: CASSWDPGLAGVAEQFF
V: TRBV14; size: -; J: TRBJ1-6; D: -; DNA: TGTGCCAGCAGCGAATCACACGATTCACCCCTCCACTTT; CDR3: CASSESHDSPLHF
V: TRBV11-3; size: -; J: TRBJ2-1; D: -; DNA: TGTGCCAGCAGCTTAGGGGGAGGCCACAATGAGCAGTTCTTC; CDR3: CASSLGGGHNEQFF
V: TRBV11-3; size: -; J: TRBJ2-1; D: TRBD1; DNA: TGTGCCAGCACCCTTAGGACAGGGGGCTTATACAATGAGCAGTTCTTC; CDR3: CASTLRTGGLYNEQFF
V: TRBV5-1; size: -; J: TRBJ2-1; D: -; DNA: TGCGCCAGCAGCTTGGACGAGCGACTACGCAATGAGCAGTTCTTC; CDR3: CASSLDERLRNEQFF
V: TRBV2; size: -; J: TRBJ1-1; D: -; DNA: TGTGCCAGCAGAGCCCGGGACATTAATCCGAACACTGAAGCTTTCTTT; CDR3: CASRARDINPNTEAFF
V: TRBV10-2; size: -; J: TRBJ1-1; D: -; DNA: TGCGCCAGCAGTGAGGACATGAACACTGAAGCTTTCTTT; CDR3: CASSEDMNTEAFF
V: TRBV27; size: -; J: TRBJ2-6; D: TRBD1; DNA: TGTGCCAGCAGTTTGGACAGGGCTGGGGCCAACGTCCTGACTTTC; CDR3: CASSLDRAGANVLTF
V: TRBV11-3; size: -; J: TRBJ2-7; D: TRBD2; DNA: TGTGCCAGCAGCCGACCCGCCGGACTAGCGGATTTCTACGAGCAGTACTTC; CDR3: CASSRPAGLADFYEQYF
V: TRBV18; size: -; J: TRBJ1-5; D: TRBD1; DNA: TGTGCCAGCTCACCAGGACAGGGCACCAATCAGCCCCAGCATTTT; CDR3: CASSPGQGTNQPQHF
V: TRBV2; size: once; J: TRBJ1-3; D: TRBD1; DNA: TGTGCCAGCAGCCATTCAGGGGGCCCAGCTGGAAACACCATATATTTT; CDR3: CASSHSGGPAGNTIYF
V: TRBV19; size: few; J: TRBJ2-1; D: -; DNA: TGTGCCAGTAGTCGATCCACAGGGGGGGACTACAATGAGCAGTTCTTC; CDR3: CASSRSTGGDYNEQFF
V: TRBV15; size: -; J: TRBJ2-1; D: TRBD2; DNA: TGTGCCATCGCCGGGACTAGTAGCAATGAGCAGTTCTTC; CDR3: CAIAGTSSNEQFF
V: TRBV6-5; size: -; J: TRBJ1-6; D: -; DNA: TGTGCCAGCAGTCCCACGGGAGGGGTGGATTCACCCCTCCACTTT; CDR3: CASSPTGGVDSPLHF
V: TRBV7-7; size: -; J: TRBJ2-2; D: -; DNA: TGTGCTAGCAGCTCCGGGACACCCGCGAACACCGGGGAGCTGTTTTTT; CDR3: CASSSGTPANTGELFF
V: TRBV27; size: -; J: TRBJ1-5; D: TRBD1; DNA: TGTGCCAGCAGTCCGCGATGGACAGGGAACAATCAGCCCCAGCATTTT; CDR3: CASSPRWTGNNQPQHF
V: TRBV5-4; size: few; J: TRBJ1-1; D: -; DNA: TGTGCCAGCAGCCCGGACAAAAACACTGAAGCTTTCTTT; CDR3: CASSPDKNTEAFF
V: TRBV11-2; size: -; J: TRBJ1-1; D: TRBD1; DNA: TGTGCCAGCAGCTTAGTCCTCCAGGGGGAGAACACTGAAGCTTTCTTT; CDR3: CASSLVLQGENTEAFF
V: TRBV9; size: -; J: TRBJ2-1; D: TRBD2; DNA: TGTGCCAGCGGGACTAGCGGGGGAAGCTACAATGAGCAGTTCTTC; CDR3: CASGTSGGSYNEQFF
V: TRBV5-4; size: -; J: TRBJ2-3; D: -; DNA: TGTGCCAGCAGCATTCAGGGGAGAGAGGCAGATACGCAGTATTTT; CDR3: CASSIQGREADTQYF
V: TRBV5-5; size: once; J: TRBJ1-2; D: TRBD1; DNA: TGTGCCAGCAGCTCCCCGACAGGGGGCCTCTATGGCTACACCTTC; CDR3: CASSSPTGGLYGYTF
V: TRBV5-1; size: -; J: TRBJ1-3; D: -; DNA: TGCGCCAGCAGTCCCGCGGGTAACTCTGGAAACACCATATATTTT; CDR3: CASSPAGNSGNTIYF